These T cell receptor beta chains were read from a single sample in a study of T cells in Graves' hyperthyroidism and ophthalmopathy. TCRdb re-called the multiplex PCR reads through MiXCR, storing one row per CDR3 protein. The sample contains a few hundred thousand distinct CDR3 sequences, about 13% of which appear only once. The specimen sequenced was blood. Every receptor here comes from a middle-aged woman with Graves' ophthalmopathy. Each CDR3 is given with its conserved first and last residue. The D gene is left open where the match is weak. Clone size, where shown, is once, few, many, or a class for clones that have expanded.

J gene | clone size | V gene | D gene | CDR3 protein | CDR3 DNA
TRBJ2-2 | many | TRBV2 | NA | CASSVQGRTGELFF | TGTGCCAGCAGTGTACAGGGTCGAACCGGGGAGCTGTTTTTT
TRBJ2-3 | NA | TRBV7-7 | TRBD2 | CASSLSAGASDTQYF | TGTGCTAGCAGTTTGTCAGCGGGAGCATCAGATACGCAGTATTTT
TRBJ1-3 | NA | TRBV4-1 | NA | CASSQGSGATGNTIYF | TGCGCCAGCAGCCAAGGATCAGGGGCAACTGGAAACACCATATATTTT
TRBJ2-3 | many | TRBV7-9 | NA | CASSLSGGIDTQYF | TGTGCCAGCAGCTTATCCGGGGGCATAGATACGCAGTATTTT
TRBJ1-2 | many | TRBV19 | NA | CASSIGVDRTYTF | TGTGCCAGTAGTATCGGGGTCGACAGGACCTACACCTTC
TRBJ1-5 | many | TRBV6-1 | NA | CASSLLVSNQPQHF | TGTGCCAGCAGTTTGTTAGTTAGCAATCAGCCCCAGCATTTT
TRBJ1-6 | NA | TRBV20-1 | NA | CSASRTPNSPPHF | TGCAGTGCTAGCCGGACACCCAATTCACCCCCCCACTTT
TRBJ2-7 | once | TRBV18 | NA | CASSPRRDSYEQYF | TGTGCCAGCTCACCACGGCGGGACTCCTACGAGCAGTACTTC
TRBJ2-7 | NA | TRBV20-1 | TRBD1 | CSARDLQGTYEQYF | TGCAGTGCTAGAGATCTACAGGGGACCTACGAGCAGTACTTC
TRBJ2-1 | many | TRBV5-4 | NA | CASSLVQGSPSYNEQFF | TGTGCCAGCAGCTTGGTACAGGGTAGTCCTTCCTACAATGAGCAGTTCTTC
TRBJ1-5 | NA | TRBV28 | TRBD1 | CASSWTGSWVNNQPQHF | TGTGCCAGCAGTTGGACAGGGAGCTGGGTTAACAATCAGCCCCAGCATTTT
TRBJ2-3 | NA | TRBV10-3 | TRBD2 | CAISESTSGRAYTQYF | TGTGCCATCAGTGAGTCTACTAGCGGGAGGGCGTATACGCAGTATTTT
TRBJ2-1 | many | TRBV7-9 | NA | CASSLVRQSYNEQFF | TGTGCCAGCAGCTTAGTTCGTCAGTCCTACAATGAGCAGTTCTTC
TRBJ2-7 | NA | TRBV6-6 | NA | CANSYADGSYEQYF | TGTGCCAACAGTTACGCAGACGGTTCCTACGAGCAGTACTTC
TRBJ1-5 | few | TRBV19 | TRBD1 | CASSTPQGGFLYQPQHF | TGTGCCAGTAGTACACCCCAGGGGGGGTTCCTTTATCAGCCCCAGCATTTT
TRBJ1-5 | many | TRBV28 | NA | CASRNRQGFQPQHF | TGTGCCAGCAGAAACCGGCAGGGTTTTCAGCCCCAGCATTTT
TRBJ1-2 | many | TRBV29-1 | NA | CSVVGTTGSYGYTF | TGCAGCGTTGTGGGGACAACAGGGTCTTATGGCTACACCTTC
TRBJ1-6 | many | TRBV6-6 | NA | CASSYSPRASPLHF | TGTGCCAGCAGTTACTCACCCCGGGCTTCACCCCTCCACTTT
TRBJ2-5 | few | TRBV2 | NA | CASSVGQAFQETQYF | TGTGCCAGCAGTGTTGGGCAGGCGTTTCAAGAGACCCAGTACTTC
TRBJ1-5 | few | TRBV25-1 | NA | CASSEYGSSSNQPQHF | TGTGCCAGCAGTGAATATGGGTCATCTAGCAATCAGCCCCAGCATTTT
TRBJ2-1 | many | TRBV14 | NA | CASSSFSSYNEQFF | TGTGCCAGTTCGTCCTTCAGCTCCTACAATGAGCAGTTCTTC
TRBJ1-2 | many | TRBV19 | NA | CATQGESYGYTF | TGTGCCACACAAGGCGAAAGCTATGGCTACACCTTC
TRBJ2-1 | NA | TRBV6-2/TRBV6-3 | NA | CASSTGGTSNEQFF | TGTGCCAGCAGTACAGGAGGGACCAGCAATGAGCAGTTCTTC
TRBJ2-7 | NA | TRBV7-9 | NA | CASRERYWADEQYF | TGTGCCAGCAGGGAGCGCTACTGGGCCGACGAGCAGTACTTC
TRBJ1-5 | many | TRBV10-3 | NA | CAISEGQGEQPQHF | TGTGCCATCAGTGAGGGCCAGGGCGAACAGCCCCAGCATTTT